This record covers a single T cell receptor beta chain. Sequencing used immunoSEQ multiplex PCR; TCRdb keeps in-frame clones, though not all of them. This sample has approximately 51,000 clones; over 85% occur once, and the top ten carry 4.2%. This specimen belongs to a study of technical replicates of blood from several donors. CDR1 and CDR2 from the germline V gene are SQVTM and ANQGSEA. V shed 5 bases, J shed 0 bases, and the junction held 5 bases outside the gene matches. CDR3 length equals 17 residues. The chain combines TRBV29-1 with TRBJ2-1, with TRBD2 identical over 15 bases. This clonotype originated in a human donor in good health. Some clones in this sample may be carry-over from other donors' samples. Sample: PBMCs. DNA of the CDR3: TGCAGCGTTACCGGGACTAGCGGGAGGAGCTCCTACAATGAGCAGTTCTTC. It is translated as CSVTGTSGRSSYNEQFF.